Listed below are T cell receptor beta chains from one sample, sequenced in a study of T cells expressing NK-cell markers. For each CDR3 protein, TCRdb gives one entry from its re-call of the 5' RACE reads, without DNA. The sample yields a few hundred thousand distinct CDR3 sequences, of which the top ten take up approximately 3.6%. The specimen sequenced was blood T cells: a sorted CD56 or NKG2C T cell subset, CD4+ or CD8+ T cells, or bulk PBMC T cells (not recorded which). The receptors were gathered from a young man in good health. Both conserved end residues are part of each CDR3. Each record gives: CDR3 protein, V gene, J gene.

CASSQDIIEGPRAKNIQYF,TRBV4-2,TRBJ2-4
CASSLELGGPLRQETQYF,TRBV12-3/TRBV12-4,TRBJ2-5
CASSLGQGEGYTF,TRBV5-1,TRBJ1-2
CASSYGDHGDTQYF,TRBV6-5,TRBJ2-3
CASEMGLGTEAFF,TRBV30,TRBJ1-1
CASRALGQGTKQFF,TRBV5-1,TRBJ2-1
CASSTAALGTDTQYF,TRBV28,TRBJ2-3
CASSFGYTQYF,TRBV7-2,TRBJ2-3
CASSPPGQAHNEQFF,TRBV2,TRBJ2-1
CASSLDRNGEQFF,TRBV11-2,TRBJ2-1
CASSKAEGAGEKLFF,TRBV21-1,TRBJ1-4
CASSLGESTGELFF,TRBV27,TRBJ2-2
CASSVGGSSGGKNEQFF,TRBV9,TRBJ2-1
CASSPRPGSYEQYF,TRBV7-2,TRBJ2-7